This TCR beta chain was recorded in a study of blood T cell repertoires in COVID-19. Looking at the study overall: Both acute and convalescent COVID-19 samples were obtained from the United States, Italy and Spain.

CDR3 length: 16 residues. V was cut by 0 bases and J by 7 bases, with 18 bases left in between. The germline gives CDR1 LGHDT, CDR2 YNNKEL (reference sequence). Original analysis: Reference gene primer amplification in the assay estimated nucleated cell counts. Libraries were prepared by immunoSEQ multiplex PCR; TCRdb keeps only in-frame clonotypes and omits some of them. The DNA gave D and trimming, while V, J and clone size come from that table. Among approximately 180,000 clones, 80% to 90% were seen once, and the ten largest hold roughly 9.8%. The specimen sequenced was peripheral blood. The J gene is TRBJ1-2, the V gene TRBV3-1 (or the pseudogene TRBV3-2); D possibly corresponds to TRBD1 (5 bases). This receptor was obtained from a human donor with active or convalescent COVID-19. The donor label of this sample is uncertain. The CDR3 coding sequence is TGTGCCAGCAGCCAAGATATCCTCCTTCACGGGGGTGGCTACACCTTC. This sequence encodes CASSQDILLHGGGYTF.